This T cell receptor (beta chain) emerged from a study of shared clonotypes between healthy human individuals. Broader study findings: Generally, naive subsets came out with larger estimated richness than memory subsets.

Notes on this clone: No antigen is known for it.

Trimming cost V 3 bases and J 3 bases; bases outside gene matches: 4. The CDR3 extends over 18 amino acids. Looked up from germline, CDR1 is ENHRY and CDR2 is SYGVKD. Profiled with immunoSEQ multiplex PCR; TCRdb holds only in-frame clones, not every one. The sample shows around 990,000 clones, roughly 80% of them seen only once. Sample: memory CD4+ T cells from PBMCs. Subset meaning: CD45RA-negative fraction. The TCR was taken from a man aged 18-30 years in good health. Some clones in this sample may be carry-over from other donors' samples. V is TRBV10-3 and J is TRBJ2-6; 14 bases are shared with TRBD2. CDR3 protein: CAISEGTSGRDGANVLTF. The CDR3 DNA reads TGTGCCATCAGTGAAGGGACTAGCGGGAGAGATGGGGCCAACGTCCTGACTTTC.